This T cell receptor (beta chain) derives from a study of T cells expressing NK-cell markers. For the study at large: The sequencing cohort of eight donors included seven HCMV-seropositive individuals and one seronegative individual.

With regard to this clonotype: No antigen is known for it.

This CDR3 comprises 14 residues. Germline V lookup: CDR1 ENHRY, CDR2 SYGVKD. TCRdb reprocessed the 5' RACE reads and reports one entry per CDR3 protein, with no DNA. The data show about 460,000 distinct CDR3 sequences, and the top ten clones hold approximately 1.4%. Study conclusions and caveats: It is unclear if expanded NKG2C-expressing clones target HCMV antigens.

The rearrangement joins TRBV10-3 to TRBJ2-5; TCRdb's D call of TRBD1 is untestable without DNA. Sequenced: blood T cells: a sorted CD56 or NKG2C T cell subset, CD4+ or CD8+ T cells, or bulk PBMC T cells (not recorded which). The receptor's source is a woman aged 50 to 60 in good health. This CDR3 reads CAISESRVGETQYF.